The 30 T cell receptor beta chains below come from one sample, sequenced in a study of T-cell reconstitution after alpha-beta-depleted transplantation in children (dated by TCRdb to the mid-2010s). Reading the label with the study, this specimen's treatment or condition is: allogeneic hematopoietic cell transplantation with graft depleted of TCRalphabeta T cells and CD19 B cells. The library came from PCR. Instrument used: Illumina HiSeq 2500. TCR library preparation used molecular barcoding, with unique molecular identifiers applied to normalize quantification of the TCRbeta repertoire. TCRdb reworked the public reads: Q25 trimming with fastp, MiXCR clone assembly, productive beta chains retained. Identical CDR3 proteins give one entry, which carries the most common genes and DNA. A total of over 150,000 distinct CDR3 sequences appear in this sample, roughly 11% of them only once. Around 13% of the sample belongs to the ten largest clones.

This specimen was PBMCs, taken before TCRalphabeta/CD19-depleted stem cell transplant. Receptors originate from a boy aged 2 to 9 with acute myeloid leukemia, due to receive a stem cell transplant.

Ten or more counts support this clonotype. The rearrangement links TRBV20-1 to TRBJ1-5; 10 nucleotides agree with TRBD1. Germline CDR1 and CDR2: DFQATT and SNEGSKA (reference sequence). This CDR3 is 16 amino acids long. With 0 bases clipped from V and 3 bases from J, the junction kept 5 bases outside the gene matches. CDR3 residues: CSARDPGQGYNQPQHF. The DNA for the CDR3 is TGCAGTGCTAGAGATCCGGGACAGGGGTACAATCAGCCCCAGCATTTT.

This clonotype occurred many times. V gene TRBV4-1 combines with J gene TRBJ2-3, with 9 positions matching TRBD2. This CDR3 spans 18 amino acids. Germline CDR1 MGHRA, CDR2 YSYEKL. With 3 bases clipped from V and 4 bases from J, the junction kept 14 bases outside the gene matches. CDR3 protein: CASSHSYQAGLASDTQYF. The CDR3 coding sequence is TGCGCCAGCAGCCATTCCTACCAGGCGGGACTAGCATCAGATACGCAGTATTTT.

This clonotype was seen repeatedly, ten times or more. CDR3 residues: CASSLATGLNEKLFF. The CDR3 DNA reads as TGCGCCAGCAGCTTGGCTACAGGTCTTAATGAAAAACTGTTTTTT. J is TRBJ1-4 and V is TRBV5-1, with a possible D match to TRBD1 (5 bases). This CDR3 comprises 15 residues. Germline V gives CDR1 SGHRS, CDR2 YFSETQ. The germline V and J ends were trimmed by 0 bases and 4 bases, with 10 bases remaining between them. Full variable domain (rest looked up from reference TRBV5-1 and TRBJ1-4): KAGVTQTPRYLIKTRGQQVTLSCSPISGHRSVSWYQQTPGQGLQFLFEYFSETQRNKGNFPGRFSGRQFSNSRSEMNVSTLELGDSALYLCASSLATGLNEKLFFGSGTQLSVL.

This clonotype was picked up one time. The gene calls are TRBV30 and TRBJ1-1; D remains unclear. V shed 5 bases and J shed 3 bases, with 13 bases lying between them. The CDR3 covers 13 residues. Germline V gene sequence: CDR1 GTSNPN, CDR2 SVGIG (reference sequence). The CDR3 bases are TGTGCCTGGGATAACGACATGGACACTGAAGCTTTCTTT. Translation gives CAWDNDMDTEAFF.

This clonotype was observed many times. The CDR3 DNA reads TGTGCCAGCTCACTTTTGGACGGCTCTGGAAACACCATATATTTT. It translates to CASSLLDGSGNTIYF. The chain couples TRBV18 to TRBJ1-3; no definite D call. Trimming removed 4 bases at V and 0 bases at J, with 10 bases between. The germline V gene has CDR1 KGHSH and CDR2 LQKENI. This CDR3 contains 15 residues. Looking up the rest from reference TRBV18 and TRBJ1-3 gives the full variable domain: NAGVMQNPRHLVRRRGQEARLRCSPMKGHSHVYWYRQLPEEGLKFMVYLQKENIIDESGMPKERFSAEFPKEGPSILRIQQVVRGDSAAYFCASSLLDGSGNTIYFGEGSWLTVV.

This clonotype has ten or more counts. The rearrangement uses TRBV9 and TRBJ1-2; TRBD1 aligns across 10 bases. CDR1 is SGDLS and CDR2 is YYNGEE in the germline V gene. With 3 bases clipped from V and 8 bases from J, the junction kept 13 bases outside the gene matches. The CDR3 has 16 residues. The CDR3 DNA follows: TGTGCCAGCAGCGCCGGTACGGGGACAGGGGTATACGGCTACACCTTC. Protein product: CASSAGTGTGVYGYTF. Full variable domain (outside the CDR3, taken from reference TRBV9 and TRBJ1-2): DSGVTQTPKHLITATGQRVTLRCSPRSGDLSVYWYQQSLDQGLQFLIQYYNGEERAKGNILERFSAQQFPDLHSELNLSSLELGDSALYFCASSAGTGTGVYGYTFGSGTRLTVV.

This clonotype was recorded at least ten times. This sequence joins TRBV7-9 and TRBJ2-3; TRBD2 is a possible D gene (6 bases). This CDR3 is built from 16 residues. The germline gives CDR1 SEHNR, CDR2 FQNEAQ (reference sequence). The V end lost 5 bases, the J end lost 3 bases, and 18 bases lay between the germline ends. The CDR3 spells CASSPSGGTGTDTQYF. The CDR3 DNA reads TGTGCCAGCAGCCCAAGTGGCGGGACGGGGACAGATACGCAGTATTTT.

This clonotype was detected many times. The V call is TRBV3-1, the J call TRBJ2-7, with D perhaps assigned TRBD1 or TRBD2 (6 bases each). This CDR3 has 12 residues. Looked up from germline, CDR1 is LGHDT and CDR2 is YNNKEL (reference sequence). V lost 2 bases to trimming and J lost 11 bases, with 13 bases between them. CDR3 DNA: TGTGCCAGCAGCCAACGATCCGGGGGCGAGTACTTC. As protein: CASSQRSGGEYF.

This clonotype has at least ten counts. This chain links TRBV9 with TRBJ2-2; D remains unclear. The CDR3 sequence is 16 residues long. Trimming took off 0 bases at V and 0 bases at J, with 9 bases between the two ends. Germline values: CDR1 SGDLS, CDR2 YYNGEE. For the CDR3, the DNA is TGTGCCAGCAGCGTAGGTCTGGGCGCGAACACCGGGGAGCTGTTTTTT. This encodes CASSVGLGANTGELFF.

This clonotype was counted at least ten times. V gene TRBV5-1 combines with J gene TRBJ2-7; 10 nucleotides line up with TRBD1. Germline V gene data show CDR1 as SGHRS and CDR2 as YFSETQ. The CDR3 extends over 14 amino acids. V lost 3 bases to trimming and J lost 9 bases; unmatched junction nucleotides: 9. The DNA for the CDR3 is TGCGCCAGCAGCTCCGGACAGGGGGGTGATCGGCAGTACGTC. Translating it yields CASSSGQGGDRQYV.

The table lists this clonotype with many counts. The J gene is TRBJ2-1, the V gene TRBV7-9; D perhaps matches TRBD2 (5 bases). Germline CDR1 SEHNR, CDR2 FQNEAQ (reference sequence). The V end lost 3 bases, the J end lost 9 bases, and 6 bases lay between the germline ends. CDR3 length equals 11 residues. The CDR3 coding sequence is TGTGCCAGCAGCTTCGGGATTGAGCAGTTCTTC. As protein: CASSFGIEQFF.

This CDR3 reads CASSPGDGARETQYF. As DNA, the CDR3 is TGTGCCAGCAGTCCCGGCGATGGGGCTCGGGAGACCCAGTACTTC. V usage is TRBV25-1 and J usage is TRBJ2-5; D is possibly TRBD1 (5 bases). Trimming stripped 5 bases from V and 5 bases from J, with 18 bases between. This CDR3 is built from 15 residues. Germline CDR1 and CDR2: MGHDK and SYGVNS. The full variable domain, rest sourced from reference TRBV25-1 and TRBJ2-5, is EADIYQTPRYLVIGTGKKITLECSQTMGHDKMYWYQQDPGMELHLIHYSYGVNSTEKGDLSSESTVSRIRTEHFPLTLESARPSHTSQYLCASSPGDGARETQYFGPGTRLLVL.

This clonotype was recorded many times. The V call is TRBV11-2, the J call TRBJ2-7; D is undetermined. The CDR3 covers 13 residues. Germline values: CDR1 SGHAT, CDR2 FQNNGV. The germline V and J ends were trimmed by 0 bases and 6 bases, with 9 bases remaining between them. The CDR3 region has the DNA TGTGCCAGCAGCTTAGATGCGCCCCTCGAGCAGTACTTC. This encodes CASSLDAPLEQYF.

In this sample, this clonotype turned up many times. The V and J genes are TRBV7-3 and TRBJ2-7, with D unresolved. V lost 5 bases and J 0 bases, leaving 8 bases between the germline ends. CDR1 is SGHTA, CDR2 FQGTGA, per germline. The length of the CDR3 is 13 residues. For the CDR3, the DNA is TGTGCCAGCAGCCCTGGTTACTCCTACGAGCAGTACTTC. Its translation is CASSPGYSYEQYF.

This clonotype was detected many times. The chain recombines TRBV20-1 with TRBJ2-1; D might be TRBD1 (6 bases). Trimming shortened V by 3 bases and J by 2 bases, and 20 bases separated the two germline ends. The germline CDR1 and CDR2 sequences are DFQATT and SNEGSKA (reference sequence). The CDR3 has 17 amino acids. The CDR3 here is CSASGGRRLRAYNEQFF. The CDR3 nucleotides are TGCAGTGCTAGTGGGGGCAGAAGGTTACGGGCCTACAATGAGCAGTTCTTC.

This clonotype counts as large. This chain joins TRBV9 and TRBJ2-1; D remains unclear. Trimming took 3 bases from V and 6 from J, leaving 25 bases between them. CDR3 length equals 18 residues. The germline V gene has CDR1 SGDLS and CDR2 YYNGEE. CDR3 sequence (DNA): TGTGCCAGCAGCGCCCTAAGCGTACCCACGGTAGTAAGCAATGAGCAGTTCTTC. Its translation is CASSALSVPTVVSNEQFF.

There are many counts of this clonotype. The chain recombines TRBV4-1 with TRBJ2-7, with D hard to call. Trimming cost V 5 bases and J 3 bases, with 17 bases left between them. Germline V gene sequence: CDR1 MGHRA, CDR2 YSYEKL. CDR3 length: 15 residues. CDR3 sequence (DNA): TGCGCCAGCAGCTCAACTCCCAATATTAACTACGAGCAGTACTTC. Translating it yields CASSSTPNINYEQYF.

This clonotype was counted ten times or more. The CDR3 is CASSLATSGPRGEQYF. As DNA, the CDR3 is TGTGCCAGCAGTTTAGCGACTAGCGGCCCTCGTGGCGAGCAGTACTTC. V usage is TRBV27 and J usage is TRBJ2-7; 9 positions agree with TRBD2. This CDR3 contains 16 residues. J was trimmed by 6 bases and V by 2 bases; bases with no gene match: 11. Germline V gene lookup returns CDR1 MNHEY and CDR2 SMNVEV (reference sequence).

This clonotype was seen only a few times. The chain recombines TRBV11-2 with TRBJ2-7; tentative D call: TRBD2 (8 bases). The CDR3 contains 19 residues. CDR1 is SGHAT, CDR2 FQNNGV, per germline. V gave up 8 bases and J gave up 2 bases, with 31 bases separating them. The CDR3 bases are TGTGCCAGCGGACCTCGACTCAAGGGGGCCGGAGCGGGAGCCTACGAGCAGTACTTC. It specifies CASGPRLKGAGAGAYEQYF.

This clonotype was counted many times. The chain links TRBV10-3 to TRBJ2-5, with D uncertain. V dropped 8 bases and J dropped 5 bases, with 9 bases sitting between them. CDR3 length equals 11 residues. Per germline, CDR1 ENHRY and CDR2 SYGVKD. The CDR3 DNA is TGTGCCATCGCCGACACGGAGACCCAGTACTTC. Residues: CAIADTETQYF.

There are many counts of this clonotype. The gene calls are TRBV20-1 and TRBJ2-3; no clear D gene. CDR3 size: 11 residues. The V and J ends lost 4 bases and 2 bases respectively, with 4 bases between them. The germline gives CDR1 DFQATT, CDR2 SNEGSKA (reference sequence). DNA of the CDR3: TGCAGTGCTACTTACACAGATACGCAGTATTTT. Translated: CSATYTDTQYF.

This clonotype was seen ten or more times. This chain links TRBV20-1 with TRBJ2-2; 7 nucleotides line up with TRBD2. With 3 bases clipped from V and 4 bases from J, the junction kept 2 bases outside the gene matches. Germline V gives CDR1 DFQATT, CDR2 SNEGSKA (reference sequence). The CDR3 runs to 13 residues. The chain's CDR3 is CSARRTSTGELFF. The CDR3 DNA reads as TGCAGTGCTAGGCGGACTAGCACCGGGGAGCTGTTTTTT.

This clonotype occurred a few times. The chain is built from TRBV11-2 and TRBJ1-5; perhaps TRBD1 as D (5 bases). The ends were cut back, 0 bases at V and 11 bases at J, with 17 bases in the middle. The germline V gene has CDR1 SGHAT and CDR2 FQNNGV. The CDR3 is 15 amino acids. This chain's CDR3 is CASSLDLGGRGAQHF. The CDR3 DNA sequence: TGTGCCAGCAGCTTAGATCTCGGCGGGCGGGGGGCCCAGCATTTT. The complete variable domain, with remaining parts taken from reference TRBV11-2 and TRBJ1-5, reads EAGVAQSPRYKIIEKRQSVAFWCNPISGHATLYWYQQILGQGPKLLIQFQNNGVVDDSQLPKDRFSAERLKGVDSTLKIQPAKLEDSAVYLCASSLDLGGRGAQHFGDGTRLSIL.

This clonotype was recorded at least ten times. The chain couples TRBV20-1 to TRBJ2-1; TRBD1 matches at 7 bases. Germline V lookup: CDR1 DFQATT, CDR2 SNEGSKA (reference sequence). This CDR3 comprises 14 residues. V was clipped by 3 bases and J by 3 bases; unmatched bases: 5. CDR3 in amino acids: CSARGDSHYNEQFF. In nucleotides, the CDR3 is TGCAGTGCTAGGGGGGACAGTCACTACAATGAGCAGTTCTTC.

This clonotype was observed at least ten times. This sequence joins TRBV29-1 and TRBJ2-5; TRBD2 agrees at 9 bases. The V gene end was trimmed by 4 bases and the J gene end by 4 bases; junction bases not matched to a gene: 4. The CDR3 length is 13 residues. CDR1 is SQVTM and CDR2 is ANQGSEA in the germline V gene. The DNA for the CDR3 is TGCAGCGTTGTAAGCGGGAGGACAGAGACCCAGTACTTC. Translation gives CSVVSGRTETQYF. The complete variable domain, with remaining parts taken from reference TRBV29-1 and TRBJ2-5, reads SAVISQKPSRDICQRGTSLTIQCQVDSQVTMMFWYRQQPGQSLTLIATANQGSEATYESGFVIDKFPISRPNLTFSTLTVSNMSPEDSSIYLCSVVSGRTETQYFGPGTRLLVL.

This clonotype showed up many times. V gene TRBV20-1 combines with J gene TRBJ2-6; 14 nucleotides agree with TRBD2. Germline V gives CDR1 DFQATT, CDR2 SNEGSKA (reference sequence). V dropped 2 bases and J dropped 3; count of bases not matched to a gene: 12. The CDR3 runs to 20 residues. The CDR3, as DNA: TGCAGTGCTAGACGGACTAGCGGGAGGACCCAGGGGGGTGGGGCCAACGTCCTGACTTTC. This codes for CSARRTSGRTQGGGANVLTF.

This clonotype was counted ten times or more. The chain uses TRBV20-1 and TRBJ1-4; no clear D. The germline V gene has CDR1 DFQATT and CDR2 SNEGSKA (reference sequence). Trimming took off 8 bases at V and 8 bases at J, with 18 bases between the two ends. This CDR3 has 13 amino acids. The CDR3 here is CSPRASGGEKLFF. DNA of the CDR3: TGCAGTCCGAGGGCCTCTGGAGGCGAAAAACTGTTTTTT.

This CDR3 reads CASRLTQGSGETQYF. The CDR3 DNA sequence: TGTGCCAGCAGGCTAACACAGGGTAGTGGAGAGACCCAGTACTTC. This chain links TRBV6-1 with TRBJ2-5, with a possible D match to TRBD1 (6 bases). Germline values: CDR1 MNHNS, CDR2 SASEGT. Trimming left V 6 bases short and J 4 bases short, with 18 bases between. This CDR3 has 15 amino acids.

This clonotype was seen ten or more times. This rearrangement joins TRBV27 to TRBJ1-2; D is ambiguous. The V end was cut by 2 bases, the J end by 0 bases, with 4 bases between. Germline V gene data show CDR1 as MNHEY and CDR2 as SMNVEV (reference sequence). CDR3 size: 13 residues. In DNA, the CDR3 is TGTGCCAGCAGTTTAAAAACTAACTATGGCTACACCTTC. Protein: CASSLKTNYGYTF.

This clonotype was counted at least ten times. The rearrangement uses TRBV3-1 and TRBJ2-5; D uncertain. CDR1 LGHDT and CDR2 YNNKEL come from the germline V gene (reference sequence). Trimming took off 0 bases at V and 5 bases at J, with 7 bases between the two ends. The CDR3 is 13 amino acids. The CDR3: CASSQDLKETQYF. The CDR3 bases are TGTGCCAGCAGCCAAGATCTTAAGGAGACCCAGTACTTC.